The clone carrying this TCR beta chain appeared many times. Its antigen is unknown. This CDR3 has 15 residues. The V gene lost 5 bases and the J gene lost 7 bases, with 19 bases spanning the gap. At least 7 million PBMCs were isolated per sample. This entry comes from a study of blood T cells in healthy people across ages. Overall study results and limits: The fall in TCR beta diversity per million T cells was roughly linear with age.

Next came a second PCR, run for about 6 to 12 cycles, which used a sample-barcoded 5' primer along with a J-beta primer mix. Per sample, CDR3-containing paired-end reads numbered at least 2.5 million. TCRdb re-analysed the 5' RACE reads in MiXCR, keeping a single row per CDR3 protein. The sample consists of about 1.6 million distinct CDR3 sequences, roughly 30% of them appearing once. Sequencing input: blood. This clonotype was obtained from a woman under 40 in good health. J is TRBJ2-3 and V is TRBV12-3 or TRBV12-4; no definite D call. CDR3 sequence: CASSPDLGAQHTQYF. In DNA form, the CDR3 reads TGTGCCAGCAGTCCGGACCTGGGCGCTCAGCATACGCAGTATTTT.